Listed below are T cell receptor beta chains from one sample, sequenced in a study of Graves' ophthalmopathy and Graves' hyperthyroidism. TCRdb reprocessed the multiplex PCR reads via MiXCR and lists one record per CDR3 protein. In the table there are hundreds of thousands of distinct CDR3 sequences, about 41% of which are singletons. Sequencing was done on a sample of peripheral blood. The receptors derive from an adult man with Graves' ophthalmopathy. The CDR3 runs from the conserved cysteine through the conserved F or W.

j_call: TRBJ1-1; v_call: TRBV3-1; cdr3_aa: CASSQVGSVEAFF
j_call: TRBJ2-7; v_call: TRBV7-8; cdr3_aa: CASSLGQVTYEQYF
j_call: TRBJ2-3; v_call: TRBV5-1; cdr3_aa: CASSLVWGFVDTQYF
j_call: TRBJ1-1; v_call: TRBV7-2; cdr3_aa: CASSLAPGLENTEAFF
j_call: TRBJ2-7; v_call: TRBV5-4; cdr3_aa: CASSPAGGSRAYEQYF
j_call: TRBJ2-7; v_call: TRBV19; cdr3_aa: CASSINTGTYEQYF
j_call: TRBJ2-5; v_call: TRBV2; cdr3_aa: CASRAGLAKKTQYF
j_call: TRBJ1-2; v_call: TRBV9; cdr3_aa: CASSEGQGAPYGYTF
j_call: TRBJ2-2; v_call: TRBV19; cdr3_aa: CASSMRFGLGGELFF
j_call: TRBJ1-5; v_call: TRBV19; cdr3_aa: CASRMRGRPQHF
j_call: TRBJ1-2; v_call: TRBV29-1; cdr3_aa: CSSQGVSGYGYTF
j_call: TRBJ1-6; v_call: TRBV7-8; cdr3_aa: CASSFSAGNREENSPLHF
j_call: TRBJ2-7; v_call: TRBV6-1; cdr3_aa: CASSGRRTGGYEQYF
j_call: TRBJ1-2; v_call: TRBV20-1; cdr3_aa: CSARRQGVAYGYTF
j_call: TRBJ1-5; v_call: TRBV19; cdr3_aa: CASRLPKGRQPQHF
j_call: TRBJ2-5; v_call: TRBV29-1; cdr3_aa: CSAGGGQGSQETQYF
j_call: TRBJ1-2; v_call: TRBV11-2; cdr3_aa: CATRKGDGYTF
j_call: TRBJ1-1; v_call: TRBV12-5; cdr3_aa: CASGLALRVTEAFF
j_call: TRBJ2-7; v_call: TRBV6-5; cdr3_aa: CASSYRQLPYEQYF
j_call: TRBJ2-6; v_call: TRBV12-3/TRBV12-4; cdr3_aa: CASSPGSGRAGANVLTF
j_call: TRBJ2-7; v_call: TRBV19; cdr3_aa: CASSIRDRLFPYF
j_call: TRBJ1-1; v_call: TRBV12-3/TRBV12-4; cdr3_aa: CASAHRGMNTEAFF
j_call: TRBJ1-2; v_call: TRBV10-3; cdr3_aa: CAISGSDSGSNYGYTF
j_call: TRBJ1-2; v_call: TRBV29-1; cdr3_aa: CSSTGDSNYGYTF
j_call: TRBJ1-5; v_call: TRBV4-1; cdr3_aa: CASSQVRGLQSQPQHF
j_call: TRBJ1-1; v_call: TRBV10-3; cdr3_aa: CASRRVHGGTTNTEAFF
j_call: TRBJ1-2; v_call: TRBV25-1; cdr3_aa: CASSEYGAGADNYGYTF
j_call: TRBJ1-6; v_call: TRBV25-1; cdr3_aa: CARDWDSGNSPLHF
j_call: TRBJ1-1; v_call: TRBV7-3; cdr3_aa: CASSRHRDTEAFF
j_call: TRBJ2-2; v_call: TRBV14; cdr3_aa: CASSQFLSGLPNTGELFF
j_call: TRBJ2-2; v_call: TRBV20-1; cdr3_aa: CSASWTGGGHAGELFF
j_call: TRBJ1-2; v_call: TRBV15; cdr3_aa: CATSRDKGAGNTF